The clone carrying this TCR beta chain was counted between two and nine times. Antigen unknown. This specimen comes from a study of T cell repertoires in cytomegalovirus infection. Turning to the study itself: Used in the study were CMV epitopes, some recently identified and HLA-C-restricted, others well-studied and HLA-B-restricted.

TCRdb recomputed calls from the reads with MiXCR, one row per CDR3 protein. In the table there are some 310,000 distinct CDR3 sequences, approximately 25% of which are singletons. V shed 3 bases and J shed 0 bases, with 8 bases lying between them. This CDR3 is built from 15 residues. The chain has TRBV12-3 or TRBV12-4 and TRBJ2-2; D gene uncertain. Sequencing was performed on cultured PBMCs, taken from culture after CMV antigen stimulation. The TCR originated in a human donor in good health (CMV status not recorded). Some clones in this sample may be carry-over from other donors' samples. CDR3 residues: CASSFTASNTGELFF. CDR3 DNA: TGTGCCAGCAGTTTTACGGCTTCGAACACCGGGGAGCTGTTTTTT.